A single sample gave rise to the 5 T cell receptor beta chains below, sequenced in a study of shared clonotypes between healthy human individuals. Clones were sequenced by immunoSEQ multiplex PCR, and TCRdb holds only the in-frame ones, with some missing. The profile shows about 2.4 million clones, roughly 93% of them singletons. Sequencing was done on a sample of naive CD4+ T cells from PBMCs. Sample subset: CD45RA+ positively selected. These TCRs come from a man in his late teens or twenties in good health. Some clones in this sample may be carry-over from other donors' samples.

CDR3 amino acids: CASSISGAGTEAFF. The CDR3 coding sequence is TGTGCCAGTAGTATTTCAGGGGCCGGCACTGAAGCTTTCTTT. The chain couples TRBV19 to TRBJ1-1; D possibly corresponds to TRBD1 (6 bases). Deletions cut 3 bases from V and 4 bases from J, with 12 bases between. The CDR3 runs 14 residues. The germline gives CDR1 LNHDA, CDR2 SQIVND (reference sequence).

CDR3 in DNA: TGTGCCAGCGCGGGACCAAACACCGGGGAGCTGTTTTTT. This gives the protein CASAGPNTGELFF. The chain is built from TRBV2 and TRBJ2-2, with D tentatively TRBD2 (6 bases). Germline V gene lookup returns CDR1 SNHLY and CDR2 FYNNEI. This CDR3 spans 13 amino acids. V lost 8 bases and J 2 bases, leaving 9 bases between the germline ends.

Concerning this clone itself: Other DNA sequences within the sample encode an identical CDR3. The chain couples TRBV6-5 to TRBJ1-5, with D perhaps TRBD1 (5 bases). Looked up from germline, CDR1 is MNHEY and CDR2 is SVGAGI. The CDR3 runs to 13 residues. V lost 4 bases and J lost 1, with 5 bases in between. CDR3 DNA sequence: TGTGCCAGCAGTTGGGACAGCAATCAGCCCCAGCATTTT. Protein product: CASSWDSNQPQHF.

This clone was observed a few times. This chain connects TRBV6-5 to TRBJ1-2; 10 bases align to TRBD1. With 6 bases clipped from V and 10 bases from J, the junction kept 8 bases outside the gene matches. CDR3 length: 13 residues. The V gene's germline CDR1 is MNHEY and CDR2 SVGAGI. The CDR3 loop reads CASRQTGGAFYTF. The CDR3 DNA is TGTGCCAGCAGGCAGACAGGGGGCGCGTTCTACACCTTC.

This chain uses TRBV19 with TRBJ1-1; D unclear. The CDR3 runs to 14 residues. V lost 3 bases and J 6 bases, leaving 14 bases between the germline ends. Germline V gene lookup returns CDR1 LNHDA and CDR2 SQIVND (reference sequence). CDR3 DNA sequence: TGTGCCAGTAGTATGGCTCCGGGGTGGGCTGAAGCTTTCTTT. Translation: CASSMAPGWAEAFF.